Reported below is one T cell receptor beta chain. The sample comes from a study of control samples from healthy donors and cancer patients. This table comes from immunoSEQ multiplex PCR, and its TCRdb copy is limited to in-frame clones, with some not included. The sample lists 100,000 to 150,000 clones, roughly 90% seen once, with 2.1% in the top ten. With 3 bases removed from V and 6 bases from J, the gap between germline ends came to 10 bases. The CDR3 consists of 13 residues. Looked up from germline, CDR1 is SGHRS and CDR2 is YFSETQ. The sequence was collected from a woman in her 50s in good health. The rearrangement uses TRBV5-1 and TRBJ2-4; possibly TRBD1 or TRBD2 for D (5 bases each). What was sequenced was blood. DNA of the CDR3: TGCGCCAGCAGCTGGGGGTGGGGAAACATTCAGTACTTC. Amino acids: CASSWGWGNIQYF.